This T cell receptor beta chain emerged from a study of T cells in Graves' hyperthyroidism and ophthalmopathy. Regarding the study as a whole: Stable hyperthyroidism was told apart from ophthalmopathy by a model built on 13 V-J features.

Germline V gene data show CDR1 as MNHEY and CDR2 as SVGAGI. There are 14 residues in the CDR3. Trimming cost V 0 bases and J 5 bases; bases outside gene matches: 3. This clonotype was detected only a few times. Its antigen is as yet unknown. The study based diagnoses on clinical symptoms, serum thyroxine and TRAb, thyroid ultrasound and orbital computed tomography. Researchers amplified the TCR beta CDR3 regions from RNA transcripts. The study used the HTBI primer set for a first-round RT-PCR of the TCR CDR3. TCRdb re-called the multiplex PCR reads with MiXCR, one entry per CDR3 protein. The sample shows around 270,000 distinct CDR3 sequences, approximately 19% of them seen only once.

The origin of this receptor is a man in his fifties or sixties with Graves' ophthalmopathy. The V gene is TRBV6-5, the J gene TRBJ2-7, with TRBD1 matching over 8 bases. Sequenced material: blood. CDR3 bases: TGTGCCAGCAGTTACTCGCAGGGGGCCGACGAGCAGTACTTC. This translates into CASSYSQGADEQYF.